This T cell receptor beta chain was identified during a study of blood T cell repertoires in COVID-19. About the study: COVID-19 samples from acute and convalescent phases originated in the United States, Italy and Spain.

Per the study methods: Reference gene primer amplification in the assay estimated nucleated cell counts. Assay used: immunoSEQ multiplex PCR; TCRdb lists only in-frame clones, some missing. V and J calls and clone size are copied from that table; D and trimming were computed from the DNA. The repertoire holds approximately 250,000 clones, with approximately 86% as singletons. The CDR3 consists of 15 residues. V was cut by 3 bases and J by 8 bases, with 19 bases left in between. CDR1 is MGHRA and CDR2 is YSYEKL in the germline V gene. This clone was picked up one time. The sample was peripheral blood. This rearrangement joins TRBV4-1 to TRBJ1-2; D perhaps matches TRBD1 (5 bases). The source is a woman aged 55-69 years who had recovered from COVID-19. The CDR3 DNA reads as TGCGCCAGCAGCCATTTATTGGACATCGCTGGGGGCTACACCTTC. It yields the protein CASSHLLDIAGGYTF.